Here is one T cell receptor (beta chain) with its context. What it binds is not known. Amplification of TCR beta CDR3 regions was performed using RNA transcripts as template. Initially, a first-round RT-PCR of the TCR CDR3 employed the HTBI primer set. TCRdb reanalysed the multiplex PCR reads using MiXCR and keeps one entry per CDR3 protein. Among around 720,000 distinct CDR3 sequences listed, approximately 36% were seen once. This sample was included in a study of T cells in Graves' hyperthyroidism and ophthalmopathy. This CDR3 has 15 amino acids. Germline V lookup: CDR1 ENHRY, CDR2 SYGVKD. V was cut by 7 bases and J by 4 bases, with 14 bases left in between. General observations from the study: Most clonotypes expanded in thyroid above 0.001 were likewise present in blood. Ophthalmopathy was model-predicted a median around seven months pre-onset.

Patients were excluded because of uncontrolled infection, other autoimmune disease, pregnancy or lactation. The chain combines TRBV10-3 with TRBJ2-6, with D unclear. This receptor was identified in a woman aged 40 to 49 with Graves' hyperthyroidism. The sequencing input was blood. Written as DNA, the CDR3 is TGTGCCATCACTCGAGGCTCCAGAGGGGCCAACGTCCTGACTTTC. It codes for CAITRGSRGANVLTF.